This TCR beta chain was profiled in a study of T cell clones after liver transplantation. Study at large: Graft-donor-reactive sequences were compared with third-party-reactive TCRbeta sequences from pre-transplant mixed lymphocyte reactions. General observations from the study: These preliminary findings come from unstandardized post-transplant sampling times. Circulating graft-donor-reactive CD4 TCRbeta sequences fell significantly post-transplant in 5 of 8 subjects. Low donor cell numbers restricted donor-reactive repertoire measurement in a couple of subjects.

Sequencing used immunoSEQ multiplex PCR; TCRdb keeps in-frame clones, though not all of them. This sample carries tens of thousands of clones, roughly 90% of them seen once, and the ten largest clones take roughly 2.6%. This CDR3 contains 15 residues. With V trimmed by 6 bases and J by 2 bases, 7 bases remained unmatched. Germline CDR1 and CDR2: LNHDA and SQIVND (reference sequence). On this clone: Its cognate antigen is unknown.

The sample was CD4+ T cells from blood, taken before liver transplant. This clonotype originated in a human donor who received a liver transplant. V and J are TRBV19 and TRBJ1-5, with 7 bases lining up with TRBD1. CDR3 sequence reads: CASRTQGMGNQPQHF. As DNA, the CDR3 is TGTGCCAGTAGAACACAGGGGATGGGCAATCAGCCCCAGCATTTT.